This T cell receptor beta chain was sequenced for a study of coeliac disease. This clone has more than one count but fewer than ten. Its antigen is as yet unknown. Study observations and caveats: Largely private TRB repertoires meant most sequences were sample-unique. Control samples showed higher TRB and TRG clonality than intraepithelial and lamina propria samples in active celiac disease.

Per the germline V gene, CDR1 is LGHNA and CDR2 is YSLEER. This CDR3 comprises 13 residues. V was clipped by 3 bases and J by 7 bases; unmatched bases: 3. Some clones are missing from TCRdb's copy, which holds only in-frame ones; the method was immunoSEQ multiplex PCR. Of 2,500 to 3,500 clones in the sample, nearly 55% were seen once. This sequence originates from a man aged 50 or older with active celiac disease. Sequences were obtained from intraepithelial lymphocytes from the gut. The genes are TRBV4-3 and TRBJ1-5; TRBD1 matches at 7 bases. CDR3 DNA: TGCGCCAGCAGCCATCAGGGGGGACAGCCCCAGCATTTT. Translating gives CASSHQGGQPQHF.